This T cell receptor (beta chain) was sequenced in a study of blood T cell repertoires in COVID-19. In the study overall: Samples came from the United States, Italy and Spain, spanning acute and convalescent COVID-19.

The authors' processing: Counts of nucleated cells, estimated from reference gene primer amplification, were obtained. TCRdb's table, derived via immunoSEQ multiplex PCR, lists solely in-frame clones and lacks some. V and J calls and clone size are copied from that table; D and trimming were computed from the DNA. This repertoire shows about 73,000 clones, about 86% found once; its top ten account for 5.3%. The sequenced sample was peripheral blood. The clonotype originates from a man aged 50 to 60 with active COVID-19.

CDR3 sequence (DNA): TGTGCCAGCAGTTACCTCCGGGACAACTCCTACGAGCAGTACTTC. Translating gives CASSYLRDNSYEQYF. The chain links TRBV6-2 or TRBV6-3 to TRBJ2-7, with D possibly matching TRBD1 (6 bases). Trimming left V 2 bases short and J 0 bases short, with 11 bases between. This CDR3 is built from 15 residues. CDR1 is MNHEY, CDR2 SVGEGT, per germline.